This TCR beta chain was sequenced during a study of T cell repertoires in cytomegalovirus infection (dated by TCRdb to the late 2010s). Regarding the complete study: The HLA type of each donor mattered for the analysis, because public TCR beta signatures pointed to carriage of CMV infection along with the matching HLA type.

The sequencing machine was an Illumina HiSeq 1500. TCRdb trimmed the raw reads at Q25, called clones with MiXCR and kept productive beta chains. Each CDR3 protein gets just one entry, which takes the most common genes and DNA from the rows behind it. For this sample the table gives some 600,000 distinct CDR3 sequences, of which about 24% were detected only once. The ten largest clones add up to 8% of the sample. Ten or more counts support this clonotype. Its specific antigen is unknown. No base qualities exist here, and no much larger clone lies one base off it. Here is what the overall study found, with its caveats: In both this cohort and an independent roughly 330-donor cohort, the cumulative frequency of public TCR beta family members distinguished carriers of CMV infection plus the relevant HLA type. The ex vivo response was dominated by HLA-C-restricted CMV-specific TCR beta clonotypes, which also provided the single most frequent clonotype in two of eight donors.

The CDR3 goes from the cysteine to the phenylalanine over 13 residues. The read is trimmed to its CDR3 DNA, 39 bases read in frame from base 1. CDR1 SGHVS and CDR2 FQNEAQ are derived from the germline V gene. Deletion took 3 bases off V and 5 bases off J, with a span of 10 bases between the germline ends. Sequencing was performed on CD8+ T cells from PBMCs. The rearranged chain carries TRBV7-8 and TRBJ1-1, with the D gene not confidently named. This TCR came from a human donor in good health (CMV status not recorded). Some clones in this sample may be carry-over from other donors' samples. The sequenced DNA is TGTGCCAGCAGCTTGGAACTTCGAACTGAAGCTTTCTTT. Its translation is CASSLELRTEAFF.